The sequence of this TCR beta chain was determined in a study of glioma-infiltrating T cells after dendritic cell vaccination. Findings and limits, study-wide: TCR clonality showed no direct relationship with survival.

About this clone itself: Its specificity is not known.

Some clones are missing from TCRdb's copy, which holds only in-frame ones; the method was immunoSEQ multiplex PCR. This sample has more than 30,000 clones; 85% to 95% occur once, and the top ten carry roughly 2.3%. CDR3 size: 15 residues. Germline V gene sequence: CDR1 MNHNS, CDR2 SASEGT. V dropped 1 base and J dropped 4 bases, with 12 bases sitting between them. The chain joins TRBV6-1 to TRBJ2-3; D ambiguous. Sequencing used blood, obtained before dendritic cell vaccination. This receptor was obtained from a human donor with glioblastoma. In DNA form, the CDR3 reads TGTGCCAGCAGTGAAGTAGGCAGGTATCCAGATACGCAGTATTTT. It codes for CASSEVGRYPDTQYF.